The 9 T cell receptor beta chains given below trace back to one sample, sequenced in a study of T cells in Graves' hyperthyroidism and ophthalmopathy. TCR beta CDR3 region amplification was performed from RNA transcripts. The HTBI primer set was used in a first-round RT-PCR of the TCR CDR3. MiXCR was run by TCRdb on the multiplex PCR reads, yielding one entry per CDR3 protein. The repertoire includes about 510,000 distinct CDR3 sequences, 14% of them detected once, and roughly 14% sits in the top ten. The sample was blood. The origin of the receptors is a woman in her thirties or forties with Graves' hyperthyroidism.

The V call is TRBV19, the J call TRBJ1-1, with D tentatively TRBD1 (5 bases). CDR1 and CDR2 (germline): LNHDA, SQIVND (reference sequence). The CDR3 totals 15 residues. Trimming removed 7 bases at V and 1 base at J, with 16 bases between. The CDR3 bases are TGTGCCAGTATCAGCTTGGGGGGTACGAACACTGAAGCTTTCTTT. Protein sequence: CASISLGGTNTEAFF.

This clonotype has at least ten counts. The chain recombines TRBV20-1 with TRBJ2-7; 8 bases agree with TRBD2. This CDR3 comprises 14 residues. V lost 1 base, J lost 5 bases, and 7 bases stayed unmatched. The germline gives CDR1 DFQATT, CDR2 SNEGSKA (reference sequence). The CDR3 bases are TGCAGTGCTAGAGGTTCGGGACTAGGGAACGAGCAGTACTTC. Residues: CSARGSGLGNEQYF.

This clonotype was observed at least ten times. This chain connects TRBV27 to TRBJ2-5; D remains ambiguous. In germline, CDR1 is MNHEY, CDR2 SMNVEV (reference sequence). The CDR3 totals 13 residues. The germline V and J ends were trimmed by 1 base and 5 bases, with 8 bases remaining between them. The CDR3 bases are TGTGCCAGCAGTTTATTTCGTGGGGAGACCCAGTACTTC. Translated, it gives CASSLFRGETQYF.

This clonotype occurred many times. The V and J genes are TRBV3-1 and TRBJ2-7, with 9 bases identical to TRBD1. The V gene's germline CDR1 is LGHDT and CDR2 YNNKEL (reference sequence). Trimming at V came to 1 base and at J to 2 bases, leaving 3 bases not matched to a gene. CDR3 length equals 15 residues. The CDR3 region is CASSQAGDRAYEQYF. CDR3 in DNA: TGTGCCAGCAGCCAAGCCGGGGACAGGGCCTACGAGCAGTACTTC.

This clonotype was detected many times. The chain recombines TRBV7-3 with TRBJ2-1, with 8 positions matching TRBD2. Per germline, CDR1 SGHTA and CDR2 FQGTGA. With V trimmed by 5 bases and J by 6 bases, 6 bases remained unmatched. The CDR3 runs to 14 residues. CDR3 protein: CASSPGGVRNEQFF. The CDR3 DNA reads as TGTGCCAGCAGCCCCGGGGGGGTTCGCAATGAGCAGTTCTTC. Filled out from reference TRBV7-3 and TRBJ2-1, the complete variable domain reads GAGVSQTPSNKVTEKGKYVELRCDPISGHTALYWYRQSLGQGPEFLIYFQGTGAADDSGLPNDRFFAVRPEGSVSTLKIQRTERGDSAVYLCASSPGGVRNEQFFGPGTRLTVL.

This clonotype was seen at least ten times. The gene calls are TRBV12-3 or TRBV12-4 and TRBJ2-1; D might be TRBD1 or TRBD2, each matching 5 bases. V gave up 3 bases and J gave up 0 bases, with 9 bases separating them. The CDR3 sequence is 15 residues long. The CDR3 region has the DNA TGTGCCAGCAGTTTGGGGCGGGCCTCCTACAATGAGCAGTTCTTC. Translation: CASSLGRASYNEQFF.

There are many counts of this clonotype. This chain uses TRBV2 with TRBJ2-2; D gene ambiguous. V lost 2 bases, J lost 6 bases, and 4 bases lay in between. The CDR3 extends over 12 amino acids. Germline V gene lookup returns CDR1 SNHLY and CDR2 FYNNEI. The DNA of the CDR3 is TGTGCCAGCAGTGAACCCCCCGGGGAGCTGTTTTTT. Translating gives CASSEPPGELFF.

In its sample, this clonotype was seen many times. V gene TRBV14 combines with J gene TRBJ2-1; D remains unclear. The length of the CDR3 is 12 residues. Germline V gene lookup returns CDR1 SGHDN and CDR2 FVKESK. Trimming stripped 1 base from V and 9 bases from J, with 7 bases between. The CDR3 is CASSQGGFEQFF. The CDR3 DNA reads as TGTGCCAGCAGCCAAGGCGGCTTTGAGCAGTTCTTC.

This clonotype was seen a handful of times. The V gene is TRBV13, the J gene TRBJ2-7, with D possibly being TRBD2 (6 bases). Trimming removed 5 bases from V and 1 base from J, with 12 bases in between. This CDR3 has 14 residues. Germline CDR1 reads PRHDT; CDR2 reads FYEKMQ (reference sequence). For the CDR3, the DNA is TGTGCCAGCAGCCCCCGACTAGTTTCCTACGAGCAGTACTTC. Protein: CASSPRLVSYEQYF.